This TCR beta chain stems from a study of regulatory T cells in long-lasting Graves disease. This clonotype was counted many times. Its specificity is unknown. This sample's time point: newly diagnosed GD, antithyroid drugs for less than 3 months. The TCR library was prepared using RNA isolated from PBMCs. The CDR3 loop spans 13 amino acids. Looked up from germline, CDR1 is GTSNPN and CDR2 is SVGIG (reference sequence). Trimming took off 0 bases at V and 5 bases at J, with 10 bases between the two ends. Construction of the TCR beta libraries employed iRepertoire HTBI primers in conjunction with Arm-PCR of CDR3 regions. MiXCR, run by TCRdb on the multiplex PCR reads, gives a single entry per CDR3 protein. In the table there are about 620,000 distinct CDR3 sequences, 16% of which are singletons. General study findings and limits: Favoring TRBV28, TRBJ1-2 and TRBJ2-5 was a feature seen in persistent disease.

A further study also used this sample, focusing on T cells in Graves' hyperthyroidism and ophthalmopathy. That study adds: Primed by the HTBI set, a first-round RT-PCR was run on the TCR CDR3. Separating ophthalmopathy from stable hyperthyroidism was achieved by a 13 V-J model. The model made its ophthalmopathy prediction, and onset followed a median about 6 months later.

The sequencing here drew on peripheral blood mononuclear cells (PBMCs), taken at new diagnosis, from a patient treated with antithyroid drugs. The V and J genes are TRBV30 and TRBJ2-5; TRBD1 or TRBD2 may be the D gene (6 bases each). The source is a woman aged 30 to 39 with Graves disease. The CDR3 nucleotides are TGTGCCTGGAGTGTACGGGGGCGGGAGACCCAGTACTTC. This encodes CAWSVRGRETQYF.